The 27 T cell receptor beta chains reported below all come from one sample, sequenced in a study of radiotherapy plus CTLA-4 blockade in lung cancer. The method was immunoSEQ multiplex PCR; TCRdb's version includes in-frame clones alone and lacks a portion of them. Found here are roughly 120,000 clones, 81% of them singletons; the top ten hold less than 4%. The sample here was peripheral blood, taken from a patient treated with radiotherapy plus ipilimumab. The receptor set was obtained from a human donor with non-small cell lung cancer that progressed on radiotherapy plus ipilimumab. Some clones in this sample may be carry-over from other donors' samples.

V usage is TRBV5-4 and J usage is TRBJ2-3; the D is unclear. V lost 0 bases, J lost 1 base, and 6 bases lay in between. Germline V lookup: CDR1 SGHNT, CDR2 YYREEE (reference sequence). The CDR3 length is 14 residues. The CDR3, as DNA: TGTGCCAGCAGCTTGGAGTCCGGCACAGATACGCAGTATTTT. It translates to CASSLESGTDTQYF. The full variable domain, in which reference TRBV5-4 and TRBJ2-3 provide the parts outside the CDR3, is ETGVTQSPTHLIKTRGQQVTLRCSSQSGHNTVSWYQQALGQGPQFIFQYYREEENGRGNFPPRFSGLQFPNYSSELNVNALELDDSALYLCASSLESGTDTQYFGPGTRLTVL.

V and J are TRBV7-3 and TRBJ2-5; a possible D gene is TRBD2 (5 bases). CDR1 and CDR2 (germline): SGHTA, FQGTGA. V was cut by 5 bases and J by 8 bases, with 18 bases left in between. The CDR3 is made up of 14 amino acids. CDR3 sequence (DNA): TGTGCCAGCAGCCCCTCCGCGATGGACTCTACCCAGTACTTC. Translated: CASSPSAMDSTQYF. Filled out from reference TRBV7-3 and TRBJ2-5, the complete variable domain reads GAGVSQTPSNKVTEKGKYVELRCDPISGHTALYWYRQSLGQGPEFLIYFQGTGAADDSGLPNDRFFAVRPEGSVSTLKIQRTERGDSAVYLCASSPSAMDSTQYFGPGTRLLVL.

The chain couples TRBV6-5 to TRBJ1-1; 7 bases agree with TRBD1. CDR1 is MNHEY and CDR2 is SVGAGI in the germline V gene. This CDR3 region has 14 residues. With V trimmed by 6 bases and J by 4 bases, 8 bases remained unmatched. CDR3 in DNA: TGTGCCAGCAGGACGGAGGGGGCGGGCACTGAAGCTTTCTTT. Residues: CASRTEGAGTEAFF.

The chain joins TRBV6-5 to TRBJ2-2; 10 bases match TRBD2. Germline CDR1 and CDR2: MNHEY and SVGAGI. The CDR3 extends over 15 amino acids. Trimming took 6 bases from V and 3 from J; bases not matched to a gene: 4. The CDR3 DNA is TGTGCCAGCAGAGGACTAGCGGCGTACACCGGGGAGCTGTTTTTT. It encodes CASRGLAAYTGELFF.

This clone was detected a few times. The V call is TRBV4-1, the J call TRBJ1-5; D perhaps matches TRBD1 (5 bases). Germline V lookup: CDR1 MGHRA, CDR2 YSYEKL. There are 16 residues in the CDR3. The V and J ends lost 4 bases and 0 bases respectively, with 13 bases between them. CDR3 bases: TGCGCCAGCAGCCCTACGGGGCAGGCTAGCAATCAGCCCCAGCATTTT. Translated, it gives CASSPTGQASNQPQHF.

The chain is built from TRBV2 and TRBJ2-1; 7 bases map to TRBD1. J was trimmed by 9 bases and V by 6 bases; bases with no gene match: 14. Per the germline V gene, CDR1 is SNHLY and CDR2 is FYNNEI. The CDR3 totals 15 residues. For the CDR3, the DNA is TGTGCCAGCAGGATAGGCAGGGGGTCGGTCATTGAGCAGTTCTTC. This encodes CASRIGRGSVIEQFF. Full variable domain (rest looked up from reference TRBV2 and TRBJ2-1): EPEVTQTPSHQVTQMGQEVILRCVPISNHLYFYWYRQILGQKVEFLVSFYNNEISEKSEIFDDQFSVERPDGSNFTLKIRSTKLEDSAMYFCASRIGRGSVIEQFFGPGTRLTVL.

The chain is built from TRBV28 and TRBJ2-7, with TRBD2 as a possible D gene (6 bases). Germline-derived CDR1 and CDR2 are MDHEN and SYDVKM. The length of the CDR3 is 14 residues. V lost 3 bases and J 0 bases, leaving 9 bases between the germline ends. CDR3: CASSFWGVSYEQYF. In nucleotides, the CDR3 is TGTGCCAGCAGTTTTTGGGGGGTCTCCTACGAGCAGTACTTC.

The chain carries TRBV7-6 and TRBJ2-6; D unresolved. Deletions cut 3 bases from V and 1 base from J, with 4 bases between. The germline V gene encodes CDR1 SGHVS and CDR2 FNYEAQ. This CDR3 contains 14 residues. CDR3 bases: TGTGCCAGCAGCTTCGGGTCTGGGGCCAACGTCCTGACTTTC. Its translation: CASSFGSGANVLTF.

J is TRBJ1-2 and V is TRBV4-1, with 8 nucleotides matching TRBD1. CDR1 is MGHRA, CDR2 YSYEKL, per germline. There are 13 residues in the CDR3. J gave up 4 bases and V 4 bases, and 2 bases lay outside the gene matches. This CDR3 reads CASSPDRAYGYTF. Here the CDR3 DNA reads TGCGCCAGCAGCCCGGACAGGGCCTATGGCTACACCTTC.

The gene calls are TRBV10-3 and TRBJ1-3; no clear D. From germline, CDR1 is ENHRY and CDR2 SYGVKD. V shed 5 bases and J shed 4 bases, with 6 bases lying between them. This CDR3 is 12 amino acids long. CDR3 DNA: TGTGCCATCAGTTTTAGAGGAAACACCATATATTTT. Translating it yields CAISFRGNTIYF.

The chain is built from TRBV2 and TRBJ2-5; D might be TRBD2 (6 bases). Germline CDR1 is SNHLY and CDR2 is FYNNEI. This CDR3 comprises 15 residues. The V end was cut by 4 bases, the J end by 2 bases, with 14 bases between. The CDR3 coding sequence is TGTGCCAGCAGTGCTGGTGGGGCGGGGCAAGAGACCCAGTACTTC. Protein: CASSAGGAGQETQYF.

The chain couples TRBV19 to TRBJ1-2, with D perhaps matching TRBD1 (5 bases). Germline V gene sequence: CDR1 LNHDA, CDR2 SQIVND (reference sequence). With 2 bases removed from V and 4 bases from J, the gap between germline ends came to 14 bases. The CDR3 runs 15 residues. CDR3 region: CASSISPRDFYGYTF. The DNA for the CDR3 is TGTGCCAGTAGTATATCCCCTCGGGACTTCTATGGCTACACCTTC.

The rearrangement joins TRBV7-6 to TRBJ2-2, with 11 nucleotides matching TRBD1. CDR3 size: 14 residues. Unmatched junction bases numbered 4, after V lost 11 bases and J lost 2 bases. Per the germline V gene, CDR1 is SGHVS and CDR2 is FNYEAQ. CDR3 coding DNA: TGTGCCCTAGGACAGGGGGCCAACACCGGGGAGCTGTTTTTT. It is translated as CALGQGANTGELFF.

This chain connects TRBV27 to TRBJ1-1; D remains ambiguous. CDR1 and CDR2 (germline): MNHEY, SMNVEV (reference sequence). The length of the CDR3 is 15 residues. V dropped 5 bases and J dropped 0 bases, with 13 bases sitting between them. The CDR3 DNA is TGTGCCAGCAGTATGTGGATAGGGATGAACACTGAAGCTTTCTTT. Translating gives CASSMWIGMNTEAFF.

Comment on this clone: Since no conserved phenylalanine or tryptophan closes the CDR3, a read error is the likely cause. The limits of the CDR3 on the DNA are not certain, so only TCRdb's listed CDR3 is given. The chain uses TRBV2 and TRBJ1-4; TRBD1, the table's D call, lacks a check against the DNA. 12 amino acids form the CDR3, both terminal residues included. CDR1 is SNHLY and CDR2 is FYNNEI in the germline V gene. Here the CDR3 reads CASRDGGGPYKV.

This clone was detected only a few times. CDR3 DNA sequence: TGCGCCAGCAGCCAAGAGGGACAGGGAAGATATAATTCACCCCTCCACTTT. Protein: CASSQEGQGRYNSPLHF. The chain carries TRBV4-3 and TRBJ1-6; 9 bases are shared with TRBD1. The CDR3 has 17 amino acids. Germline lookup yields CDR1 LGHNA and CDR2 YSLEER. The trim removed 0 bases at V and 4 bases at J, leaving 4 bases unmatched.

This rearrangement joins TRBV2 to TRBJ1-5; D is unclear. From germline, CDR1 is SNHLY and CDR2 FYNNEI. This CDR3 has 16 residues. Trimming took off 2 bases at V and 3 bases at J, with 14 bases between the two ends. The CDR3 loop is CASSESDLPANQPQHF. DNA for the CDR3: TGTGCCAGCAGTGAATCAGACTTGCCGGCCAATCAGCCCCAGCATTTT.

The rearrangement joins TRBV6-1 to TRBJ1-2; D is unresolved. With 7 bases removed from V and 2 bases from J, the gap between germline ends came to 11 bases. Germline V gene lookup returns CDR1 MNHNS and CDR2 SASEGT. The CDR3 runs to 13 residues. The CDR3 DNA is TGTGCCAGCATCCCAGACCCGAACTATGGCTACACCTTC. This gives the protein CASIPDPNYGYTF.

The chain couples TRBV7-2 to TRBJ2-2; TRBD1 aligns across 8 bases. CDR3 length: 16 amino acids. V lost 4 bases to trimming and J lost 4 bases; unmatched junction nucleotides: 8. Germline CDR1 reads SGHTA; CDR2 reads FQGNSA. The CDR3 DNA reads as TGTGCCAGCAGCTCACAGGGGGTGCTATCCACCGGGGAGCTGTTTTTT. Translating it yields CASSSQGVLSTGELFF.

This rearrangement joins TRBV7-2 to TRBJ2-7; perhaps TRBD2 as D (5 bases). The germline V gene encodes CDR1 SGHTA and CDR2 FQGNSA. The CDR3 totals 14 residues. Trimming pared 1 base from V and 9 bases from J, leaving 16 bases between. The CDR3 bases are TGTGCCAGCAGCTTAGATGCGGCCCTTGAGGGGCAGTACTTC. This codes for CASSLDAALEGQYF.

Concerning this clone itself: Compared with germline, one end of the junction differs, possibly owing to a read error. The chain joins TRBV9 to TRBJ2-7, with 7 nucleotides matching TRBD2. The CDR3 runs 13 residues. Looked up from germline, CDR1 is SGDLS and CDR2 is YYNGEE. CDR3 sequence reads: CASSESGDYEQHF. Here the CDR3 DNA reads TGTGCCAGCAGCGAGAGCGGGGACTACGAGCAGCACTTC.

J is TRBJ2-2 and V is TRBV29-1, with D perhaps matching TRBD2 (6 bases). The CDR3 length is 13 residues. Germline V gene sequence: CDR1 SQVTM, CDR2 ANQGSEA. V was clipped by 4 bases and J by 5 bases, with 11 bases between them. Here the CDR3 reads CSVGREVTGELFF. CDR3 nucleotides: TGCAGCGTTGGTAGGGAGGTTACCGGGGAGCTGTTTTTT.

The chain joins TRBV7-2 to TRBJ2-3; D not resolved. Trimming took off 5 bases at V and 4 bases at J, with 10 bases between the two ends. This CDR3 contains 13 residues. Germline-derived CDR1 and CDR2 are SGHTA and FQGNSA. This chain's CDR3 is CASSPSPADTQYF. The CDR3 region has the DNA TGTGCCAGCAGCCCCTCCCCGGCAGATACGCAGTATTTT.

The rearrangement links TRBV5-6 to TRBJ2-3; D is uncertain. The ends were cut back, 0 bases at V and 6 bases at J, with 8 bases in the middle. The V gene's germline CDR1 is SGHDT and CDR2 YYEEEE. The CDR3 length is 13 residues. CDR3 coding DNA: TGTGCCAGCAGCTTGGCCGAACGGGATACGCAGTATTTT. This encodes CASSLAERDTQYF.

The rearrangement uses TRBV11-2 and TRBJ2-2, with D unclear. Germline assignment: CDR1 SGHAT and CDR2 FQNNGV. The CDR3 contains 15 residues. V dropped 3 bases and J dropped 5 bases, with 13 bases sitting between them. CDR3 residues: CASSLLALSTGELFF. The DNA of the CDR3 is TGTGCCAGCAGCTTGCTGGCCCTGAGTACCGGGGAGCTGTTTTTT.

The chain is built from TRBV28 and TRBJ1-5; D uncertain. Germline V lookup: CDR1 MDHEN, CDR2 SYDVKM. The V gene lost 4 bases and the J gene lost 0 bases, with 10 bases spanning the gap. The CDR3 is 15 residues long. The CDR3 sequence: CASSYHLYSNQPQHF. In nucleotides, the CDR3 is TGTGCCAGCAGTTATCATCTCTATAGCAATCAGCCCCAGCATTTT.

Here the CDR3 reads CASSVTGDRDPQQYF. CDR3 bases: TGTGCCAGCAGCGTTACAGGTGACAGGGACCCCCAGCAGTACTTC. The chain is built from TRBV9 and TRBJ2-7, with 7 bases matching TRBD1. CDR1 and CDR2 (germline): SGDLS, YYNGEE. The CDR3 spans 15 residues. With V trimmed by 2 bases and J by 8 bases, 13 bases remained unmatched. The complete variable domain, with remaining parts taken from reference TRBV9 and TRBJ2-7, reads DSGVTQTPKHLITATGQRVTLRCSPRSGDLSVYWYQQSLDQGLQFLIQYYNGEERAKGNILERFSAQQFPDLHSELNLSSLELGDSALYFCASSVTGDRDPQQYFGPGTRLTVT.